These 20 T cell receptor beta chains originate from one sample sequenced in a study of T cell changes during pregnancy in multiple sclerosis. Profiled with immunoSEQ multiplex PCR; TCRdb holds only in-frame clones, not every one. The sample records about 92,000 clones, 85% to 95% being singletons. The sample in question was peripheral blood, obtained in the third trimester of pregnancy. These receptors were taken from a female donor with multiple sclerosis, enrolled in a pregnancy study.

The rearrangement uses TRBV14 and TRBJ2-3; 12 bases are shared with TRBD2. Trimming removed 4 bases from V and 0 bases from J; junction bases left unmatched: 11. Germline CDR1 is SGHDN and CDR2 is FVKESK. CDR3 length equals 19 residues. Here the CDR3 DNA reads TGTGCCAGCAGCCGCCGACTAGCGGGAGTGACCTCTAGCACAGATACGCAGTATTTT. As protein: CASSRRLAGVTSSTDTQYF.

This rearrangement joins TRBV7-2 to TRBJ2-3; D not resolved. From germline, CDR1 is SGHTA and CDR2 FQGNSA. V was pared by 1 base and J by 4 bases, with 15 bases between. The CDR3 totals 16 residues. This CDR3 reads CASSLELGFPSDTQYF. CDR3 nucleotide sequence: TGTGCCAGCAGCTTAGAGCTCGGGTTTCCCTCAGATACGCAGTATTTT.

The chain employs TRBV5-1 and TRBJ2-2, with 9 nucleotides matching TRBD1. The CDR3 loop spans 16 amino acids. The V gene end was trimmed by 3 bases and the J gene end by 4 bases; junction bases not matched to a gene: 7. Per the germline V gene, CDR1 is SGHRS and CDR2 is YFSETQ. This CDR3 reads CASSSAGTGITGELFF. CDR3 bases: TGCGCCAGCAGCTCCGCCGGGACAGGGATCACCGGGGAGCTGTTTTTT.

The rearrangement links TRBV27 to TRBJ1-2; the match to TRBD1 covers 7 bases. The V gene end was trimmed by 5 bases and the J gene end by 2 bases; junction bases not matched to a gene: 8. From germline, CDR1 is MNHEY and CDR2 SMNVEV (reference sequence). The CDR3 has 15 residues. The CDR3 DNA follows: TGTGCCAGCAGTGCCCGGGGACAGACAAACTATGGCTACACCTTC. Encoded protein: CASSARGQTNYGYTF.

The gene calls are TRBV4-1 and TRBJ2-1, with D possibly TRBD2 on 6 matching bases. CDR3 length: 17 amino acids. Trimming took off 3 bases at V and 3 bases at J, with 18 bases between the two ends. The germline CDR1 and CDR2 sequences are MGHRA and YSYEKL. The CDR3 DNA sequence: TGCGCCAGCAGCCATCCGGGTGGGGGGACGAACTACAATGAGCAGTTCTTC. Translated: CASSHPGGGTNYNEQFF.

V and J are TRBV6-5 and TRBJ1-5; 7 bases are shared with TRBD1. There are 14 residues in the CDR3. Germline CDR1 reads MNHEY; CDR2 reads SVGAGI. After removal of 5 bases from V and 5 bases from J, the junction contained 6 bases not matched to a gene. The CDR3 sequence is CASSADRVDQPQHF. The DNA for the CDR3 is TGTGCCAGCAGTGCCGACAGGGTCGATCAGCCCCAGCATTTT.

This clone was seen once. This rearrangement joins TRBV29-1 to TRBJ2-1; possibly TRBD1 for D (6 bases). Trimming stripped 6 bases from V and 8 bases from J, with 23 bases between. This CDR3 is 15 amino acids long. Germline V gives CDR1 SQVTM, CDR2 ANQGSEA. The DNA for the CDR3 is TGCAGCGTGGGCGGTGGACAGAGATACAGGGATGAGCAGTTCTTC. It specifies CSVGGGQRYRDEQFF.

V gene TRBV18 combines with J gene TRBJ1-1; 7 bases are shared with TRBD1. Germline V gene data show CDR1 as KGHSH and CDR2 as LQKENI. This CDR3 has 15 residues. Germline trimming cut 5 bases from V and 5 bases from J; bases unmatched to any gene: 11. Here the CDR3 reads CASSVLEGASTEAFF. As DNA, the CDR3 is TGTGCCAGCTCAGTGCTCGAGGGGGCGAGTACTGAAGCTTTCTTT.

The chain has TRBV5-1 and TRBJ2-3; 7 positions match TRBD1. Losses at the gene ends were 4 bases for V and 4 bases for J; bases not matched to a gene: 9. This CDR3 region has 15 residues. Looked up from germline, CDR1 is SGHRS and CDR2 is YFSETQ. For the CDR3, the DNA is TGCGCCAGCAGCCCTCCCGGGACAGCGTCAGATACGCAGTATTTT. Protein: CASSPPGTASDTQYF.

The CDR3 reads CASSKGLAGGLSYNEQFF. The CDR3 coding sequence is TGTGCCAGCAGCAAAGGACTAGCGGGAGGCCTCTCCTACAATGAGCAGTTCTTC. The genes are TRBV11-3 and TRBJ2-1; 14 nucleotides agree with TRBD2. Losses at the gene ends were 5 bases for V and 0 bases for J; bases not matched to a gene: 6. Looked up from germline, CDR1 is SGHNT and CDR2 is YENEEA. There are 18 residues in the CDR3. The full variable domain, rest sourced from reference TRBV11-3 and TRBJ2-1, is EAGVVQSPRYKIIEKKQPVAFWCNPISGHNTLYWYLQNLGQGPELLIRYENEEAVDDSQLPKDRFSAERLKGVDSTLKIQPAELGDSAVYLCASSKGLAGGLSYNEQFFGPGTRLTVL.

This chain's CDR3 is CASSFTGGSSYEQYF. In DNA, the CDR3 is TGTGCCAGCAGCTTTACTGGCGGATCCTCCTACGAGCAGTACTTC. The chain couples TRBV7-9 to TRBJ2-7, with D hard to call. The CDR3 covers 15 residues. From germline, CDR1 is SEHNR and CDR2 FQNEAQ (reference sequence). V dropped 3 bases and J dropped 0 bases, with 12 bases sitting between them. The whole variable domain, remainder taken from reference TRBV7-9 and TRBJ2-7, is DTGVSQNPRHKITKRGQNVTFRCDPISEHNRLYWYRQTLGQGPEFLTYFQNEAQLEKSRLLSDRFSAERPKGSFSTLEIQRTEQGDSAMYLCASSFTGGSSYEQYFGPGTRLTVT.

V usage is TRBV6-5 and J usage is TRBJ2-1; perhaps TRBD2 as D (6 bases). The germline V gene has CDR1 MNHEY and CDR2 SVGAGI. V lost 6 bases and J 1 base, leaving 13 bases between the germline ends. The CDR3 consists of 15 residues. CDR3 in amino acids: CASSLEGLSYNEQFF. Written as DNA, the CDR3 is TGTGCCAGCAGCCTGGAGGGCCTATCCTACAATGAGCAGTTCTTC.

The gene calls are TRBV5-1 and TRBJ2-3, with TRBD2 matching 8 bases. The CDR3 has 18 residues. Unmatched junction bases numbered 12, after V lost 0 bases and J lost 3 bases. The germline CDR1 and CDR2 sequences are SGHRS and YFSETQ. The CDR3 is CASSLVPGLGSTTDTQYF. CDR3 coding DNA: TGCGCCAGCAGCTTGGTCCCGGGACTAGGGAGTACTACAGATACGCAGTATTTT.

This chain uses TRBV4-3 with TRBJ2-1, with 11 positions matching TRBD2. The CDR3 totals 17 residues. After removal of 0 bases from V and 4 bases from J, the junction contained 5 bases not matched to a gene. Germline CDR1 LGHNA, CDR2 YSLEER. The CDR3 sequence: CASSQDTSGRPYNEQFF. The DNA for the CDR3 is TGCGCCAGCAGCCAAGATACTAGCGGGAGACCTTACAATGAGCAGTTCTTC.

This chain connects TRBV2 to TRBJ1-1; TRBD1 matches at 8 bases. J gave up 0 bases and V 8 bases, and 5 bases lay outside the gene matches. Germline CDR1 is SNHLY and CDR2 is FYNNEI. The CDR3 is 14 residues long. The CDR3 nucleotides are TGTGCCAGCGCGTTGGGACAGGTGAACACTGAAGCTTTCTTT. Translated, it gives CASALGQVNTEAFF. The full variable domain, completed using reference TRBV2 and TRBJ1-1, is EPEVTQTPSHQVTQMGQEVILRCVPISNHLYFYWYRQILGQKVEFLVSFYNNEISEKSEIFDDQFSVERPDGSNFTLKIRSTKLEDSAMYFCASALGQVNTEAFFGQGTRLTVV.

The CDR3 loop reads CASSQEFDSRTQYF. DNA of the CDR3: TGTGCCAGCAGTCAGGAATTCGACAGTCGTACGCAGTATTTT. V gene TRBV2 combines with J gene TRBJ2-3, with D possibly TRBD1 on 5 matching bases. The V end was cut by 5 bases, the J end by 8 bases, with 17 bases between. Germline V gene lookup returns CDR1 SNHLY and CDR2 FYNNEI. This CDR3 comprises 14 residues.

The chain couples TRBV6-5 to TRBJ2-3; 9 bases are a match to TRBD2. The J segment lost 4 bases and the V segment lost 5 bases, leaving 7 bases of the junction unmatched. This CDR3 is 15 amino acids long. Germline CDR1 and CDR2: MNHEY and SVGAGI. The CDR3 protein is CASSPLKREADTQYF. The CDR3, as DNA: TGTGCCAGCAGTCCTTTAAAGCGGGAGGCAGATACGCAGTATTTT.

J is TRBJ2-7 and V is TRBV30; TRBD2 is a possible D gene (5 bases). V gave up 6 bases and J gave up 5 bases, with 20 bases separating them. The CDR3 contains 14 residues. From germline, CDR1 is GTSNPN and CDR2 SVGIG (reference sequence). CDR3 sequence (DNA): TGTGCCTGTCCCCTCGGACTGGGCCCCGACGAGCAGTACTTC. Translated: CACPLGLGPDEQYF. The whole variable domain, remainder taken from reference TRBV30 and TRBJ2-7, is SQTIHQWPATLVQPVGSPLSLECTVEGTSNPNLYWYRQAAGRGLQLLFYSVGIGQISSEVPQNLSASRPQDRQFILSSKKLLLSDSGFYLCACPLGLGPDEQYFGPGTRLTVT.

This clone was detected once. This chain links TRBV7-2 with TRBJ1-2; 7 bases fit TRBD1. Germline V gene lookup returns CDR1 SGHTA and CDR2 FQGNSA. Unmatched junction bases numbered 4, after V lost 5 bases and J lost 4 bases. This CDR3 spans 13 amino acids. Written as DNA, the CDR3 is TGTGCCAGCAGCCAGCGACAGGGCTATGGCTACACCTTC. This codes for CASSQRQGYGYTF.

This clone is a singleton in its sample. The chain uses TRBV18 and TRBJ1-2; D gene uncertain. V lost 2 bases, J lost 4 bases, and 14 bases lay in between. The CDR3 runs to 15 residues. The germline gives CDR1 KGHSH, CDR2 LQKENI. For the CDR3, the DNA is TGTGCCAGCTCACCATATGGGGAGGTGCGCTATGGCTACACCTTC. The encoded protein is CASSPYGEVRYGYTF. Using reference TRBV18 and TRBJ1-2 for the parts outside the CDR3, the full variable domain is NAGVMQNPRHLVRRRGQEARLRCSPMKGHSHVYWYRQLPEEGLKFMVYLQKENIIDESGMPKERFSAEFPKEGPSILRIQQVVRGDSAAYFCASSPYGEVRYGYTFGSGTRLTVV.